This T cell receptor (beta chain) comes out of a study of blood T cell repertoires in COVID-19. Sequenced by immunoSEQ multiplex PCR; TCRdb stores in-frame clones only, minus some. The table includes roughly 180,000 clones, about 93% detected once. V was trimmed by 4 bases and J by 11 bases, leaving 6 bases between them. The CDR3 contains 11 residues. Germline V gene lookup returns CDR1 SNHLY and CDR2 FYNNEI. This clone appeared a few times. The chain links TRBV2 to TRBJ1-6, with D unresolved. The sample comprised peripheral blood. The clonotype originates from a young man with COVID-19, enrolled during active disease. CDR3 in DNA: TGTGCCAGCAGTGGGGAGACACCCCTCCACTTT. Protein product: CASSGETPLHF.